This entry concerns a single T cell receptor beta chain. Its antigen is unknown. Per-base qualities were not stored, and no clone one base away is much larger. The library relied on the immunoSEQ multiplex PCR assay. TCRdb provides this immuneACCESS table in a form limited to in-frame rearrangements. Some clones are lacking; in checked studies, under half of them reflect an unresolved V gene, and why the rest are absent is not known. For this sample there are around 100,000 clones; more than 85% appear just once. In total, the top ten clones hold about 3.5% of the sample. The germline V gene specifies SGHVS as CDR1 and FQNEAQ as CDR2. From its cysteine to its phenylalanine, the CDR3 spans 13 amino acids. The read is trimmed to its CDR3 DNA, 39 bases read in frame from base 1. V drops 10 bases and J drops 1 base, leaving 10 bases in between. The sample is drawn from a study of T cell changes during pregnancy in multiple sclerosis (dated by TCRdb to between 2018 and 2021). For the wider study: The study looked at changes in the T cell repertoire across pregnancy in women with multiple sclerosis.

Here the sequenced sample was peripheral blood, taken after pregnancy. This receptor was identified in a female donor with multiple sclerosis, enrolled in a pregnancy study. This chain joins TRBV7-8 to TRBJ1-4, with the D segment identity uncertain. The nucleotide sequence is TGTGCCACCCGAGGTGTAACTAATGAAAAACTGTTTTTT. It encodes CATRGVTNEKLFF.